Sequencing of this T cell receptor beta chain was carried out in a study of blood T cells in healthy people across ages. Points on this clonotype: Antigen unknown.

This CDR3 has 17 amino acids. The V end lost 0 bases, the J end lost 3 bases, and 17 bases lay between the germline ends. CDR1 and CDR2 from the germline V gene are MNHEY and SMNVEV (reference sequence). Study-wide points: A greater number of naive CD4+ cells and higher diversity distinguished long-lived donors from aged donors.

For the second PCR, which ran for 7 to 11 cycles, a sample-barcoded 5' primer and a J-beta primer mix were used. Each sample yielded at least 2.5 million CDR3-containing paired-end reads. TCRdb independently ran MiXCR on the 5' RACE reads; one entry per CDR3 protein. The sample has roughly 2 million distinct CDR3 sequences; roughly 50% are singletons. This clonotype originated in a woman aged 40 to 49 in good health. Sequences were obtained from blood. The chain carries TRBV27 and TRBJ1-2; the D gene is possibly TRBD1 (5 bases). Here the CDR3 reads CASSLSAGHGEDYGYTF. The DNA for the CDR3 is TGTGCCAGCAGTTTATCCGCAGGGCATGGGGAGGACTATGGCTACACCTTC.